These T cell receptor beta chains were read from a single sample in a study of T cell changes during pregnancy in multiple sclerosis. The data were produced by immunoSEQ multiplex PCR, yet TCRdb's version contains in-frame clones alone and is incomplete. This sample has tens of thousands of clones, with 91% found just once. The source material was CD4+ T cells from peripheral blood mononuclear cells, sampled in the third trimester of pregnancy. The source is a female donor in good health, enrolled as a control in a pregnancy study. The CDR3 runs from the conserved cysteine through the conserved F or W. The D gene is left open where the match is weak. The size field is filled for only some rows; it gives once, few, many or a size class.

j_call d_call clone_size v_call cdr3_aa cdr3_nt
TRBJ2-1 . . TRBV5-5 CASSLEGGLTEQFF TGTGCCAGCAGCTTGGAGGGGGGGCTAACTGAGCAGTTCTTC
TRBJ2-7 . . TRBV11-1 CASSLAVSGPEQYF TGTGCCAGCAGCTTAGCAGTATCAGGTCCCGAGCAGTACTTC
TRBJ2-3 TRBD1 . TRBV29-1 CSVERQGRRDTQYF TGCAGCGTTGAAAGACAGGGGCGGAGAGATACGCAGTATTTT
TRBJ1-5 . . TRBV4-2 CASSQLDSLNQPQHF TGTGCCAGCAGCCAACTGGACAGCCTTAATCAGCCCCAGCATTTT
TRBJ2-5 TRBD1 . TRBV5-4 CASKRGLGETQYF TGTGCCAGCAAGAGGGGGCTAGGAGAGACCCAGTACTTC
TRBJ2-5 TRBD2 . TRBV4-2 CASSQGSVGAGGEETQYF TGTGCCAGCAGCCAAGGGTCGGTCGGAGCGGGGGGGGAGGAGACCCAGTACTTC
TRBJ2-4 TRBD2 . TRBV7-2 CASTSGGGNIQYF TGTGCCAGCACCTCGGGGGGGGGCAACATTCAGTACTTC
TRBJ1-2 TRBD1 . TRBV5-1 CASSQRQGANYGYTF TGCGCCAGCAGCCAGAGACAGGGGGCAAACTATGGCTACACCTTC
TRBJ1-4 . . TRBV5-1 CASSSYTSRGNEKLFF TGCGCCAGCAGCTCCTACACCTCTAGGGGAAATGAAAAACTGTTTTTT
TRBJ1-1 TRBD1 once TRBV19 CASSLGQVLGRAEAFF TGTGCCAGTAGTCTGGGACAGGTTTTGGGGAGGGCTGAAGCTTTCTTT
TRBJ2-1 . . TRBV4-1 CASSQISTVSYNEQFF TGCGCCAGCAGCCAAATATCGACAGTGTCCTACAATGAGCAGTTCTTC
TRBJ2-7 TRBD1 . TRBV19 CASSPTGASYEQYF TGTGCCTCCAGCCCTACAGGGGCCTCCTACGAGCAGTACTTC
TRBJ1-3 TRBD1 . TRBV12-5 CASGLVLDRGISGNTIYF TGTGCTAGTGGTTTGGTACTGGACAGGGGCATCTCTGGAAACACCATATATTTT
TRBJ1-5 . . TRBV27 CASSLLAIDSNQPQHF TGTGCCAGCAGTCTCCTAGCGATTGATAGCAATCAGCCCCAGCATTTT
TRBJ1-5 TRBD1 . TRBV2 CASSLSGTATNQPQHF TGTGCCAGCAGTTTATCCGGGACAGCCACTAATCAGCCCCAGCATTTT
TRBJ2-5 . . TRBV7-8 CASSPTLGGETQYF TGTGCCAGCAGTCCGACGCTAGGAGGTGAGACCCAGTACTTC
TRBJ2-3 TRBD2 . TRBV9 CASSSKRGGVRTDTQYF TGTGCCAGCAGCTCTAAGCGGGGGGGCGTTCGCACAGATACGCAGTATTTT
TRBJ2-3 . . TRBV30 CAWSPPTDTQYF TGTGCCTGGAGCCCTCCCACAGATACGCAGTATTTT
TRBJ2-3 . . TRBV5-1 CASSHSAGTRSTDTQYF TGCGCCAGCAGTCATTCCGCGGGGACGCGAAGCACAGATACGCAGTATTTT
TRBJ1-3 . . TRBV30 CAWSTGRRRNTIYF TGTGCCTGGAGTACAGGGAGAAGAAGAAACACCATATATTTT
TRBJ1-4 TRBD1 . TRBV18 CASSPETGGNEKLFF TGTGCCAGCTCCCCAGAGACAGGGGGCAACGAAAAACTGTTTTTT
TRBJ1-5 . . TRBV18 CASSITDSNQPQHF TGTGCCAGCTCAATCACAGATAGCAATCAGCCCCAGCATTTT
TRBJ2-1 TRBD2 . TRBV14 CASRPSGGLAGNNEQFF TGTGCCAGCAGACCTTCCGGTGGACTAGCGGGGAACAATGAGCAGTTCTTC
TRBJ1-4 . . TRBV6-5 CASSSSRGFGGLFF TGTGCCAGCAGTTCAAGTAGGGGGTTCGGCGGACTGTTTTTT
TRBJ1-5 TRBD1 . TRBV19 CASSSRPRDRGPPINQPQHF TGTGCCAGTAGTTCCCGTCCCCGGGACAGGGGGCCTCCTATCAATCAGCCCCAGCATTTT
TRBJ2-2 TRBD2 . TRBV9 CASSVGGESTGELFF TGTGCCAGCAGCGTCGGGGGGGAGAGCACCGGGGAGCTGTTTTTT
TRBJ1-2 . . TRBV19 CASSQDIYGYTF TGTGCCAGTAGTCAAGACATTTACGGCTACACCTTC
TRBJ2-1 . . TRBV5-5 CASSLDISYNEQFF TGTGCCAGCAGCTTGGACATCTCCTACAATGAGCAGTTCTTC
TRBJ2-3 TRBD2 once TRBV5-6 CASSRGGTDTQYF TGTGCCAGCAGTCGGGGGGGCACAGATACGCAGTATTTT
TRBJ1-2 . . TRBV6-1 CASSEPGYGYTF TGTGCCAGCAGTGAACCAGGTTATGGCTACACCTTC
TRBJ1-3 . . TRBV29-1 CSVLTEIRSGNTIYF TGCAGCGTCCTGACAGAAATTCGGTCTGGAAACACCATATATTTT
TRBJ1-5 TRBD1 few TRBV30 CAWGTGNQPQHF TGTGCCTGGGGGACAGGCAATCAGCCCCAGCATTTT
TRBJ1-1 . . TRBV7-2 CASSLWAVGRNTEAFF TGTGCCAGCAGCCTCTGGGCAGTGGGCCGGAACACTGAAGCTTTCTTT
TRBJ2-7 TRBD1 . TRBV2 CASRGYTGVLAYEQYF TGTGCCAGCAGAGGATATACAGGGGTTCTGGCCTACGAGCAGTACTTC
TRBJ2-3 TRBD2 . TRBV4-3 CASSQALAGGLADTQYF TGCGCCAGCAGCCAAGCCCTAGCGGGGGGGCTTGCAGATACGCAGTATTTT
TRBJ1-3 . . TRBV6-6 CASSPDTGNTIYF TGTGCCAGCAGTCCCGACACGGGAAACACCATATATTTT
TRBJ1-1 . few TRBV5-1 CASTMGGSTEAFF TGCGCCAGCACCATGGGGGGAAGCACTGAAGCTTTCTTT
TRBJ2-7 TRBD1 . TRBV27 CASSFGPTGGYGYEQYF TGTGCCAGCAGCTTTGGTCCGACAGGGGGGTACGGCTACGAGCAGTACTTC
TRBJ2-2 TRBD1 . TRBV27 CASHRQGGELFF TGTGCCAGCCATCGACAGGGCGGGGAGCTGTTTTTT
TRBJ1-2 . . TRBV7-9 CASSLAAGANYGYTF TGTGCCAGCAGCTTAGCGGCGGGGGCGAATTATGGCTACACCTTC